This TCR beta chain appears in the sequencing data of a study of blood T cell repertoires in COVID-19. At the level of the study: Collection of acute and convalescent COVID-19 samples took place in the United States, Italy and Spain.

Profiled with immunoSEQ multiplex PCR; TCRdb holds only in-frame clones, not every one. The top ten clones hold almost 8.5% of a sample with some 150,000 clones, around 86% of them seen once. The CDR3 is made up of 16 amino acids. Germline V gene lookup returns CDR1 KGHDR and CDR2 SFDVKD. The ends lost 0 bases at V and 6 bases at J; junction bases unmatched: 6. This clone was observed a handful of times. The sequenced sample was peripheral blood. V and J are TRBV24-1 and TRBJ2-1; 8 nucleotides align to TRBD2. The clonotype was recovered from a woman in her sixties with active or convalescent COVID-19. CDR3 coding DNA: TGTGCCACCAGTGATTTGTTTAGCGGGGAGGGCAATGAGCAGTTCTTC. Translation: CATSDLFSGEGNEQFF.